This TCR beta chain appears in the sequencing data of a study of blood T cell repertoires in COVID-19. Study information: Sites in the United States, Italy and Spain provided acute and convalescent COVID-19 samples. PBMCs, B-cell-depleted T cells, or T cells provided the cDNA or gDNA that made up the material.

The V gene end was trimmed by 7 bases and the J gene end by 8 bases; junction bases not matched to a gene: 13. The CDR3 is 15 residues long. Germline CDR1 is MNHGY and CDR2 is SAAAGT. Per the study methods: Amplified reference gene primers provided the basis for estimating nucleated cell counts. The table came from immunoSEQ multiplex PCR; TCRdb's copy has only in-frame clones and leaves some out. The D gene and trimming were derived from the DNA, and the V and J assignments and clone size from that table. The repertoire has about 73,000 clones, approximately 80% of them found once; the top ten carry around 2.3%.

The chain recombines TRBV6-8 with TRBJ2-1, with 8 bases lining up with TRBD2. Sequences were obtained from peripheral blood. This clonotype originated in a man older than 75 with active or convalescent COVID-19. The CDR3 nucleotides are TGTGCCAGCACCAGAAGTGGCGGGAGGATTGATGAGCAGTTCTTC. This sequence encodes CASTRSGGRIDEQFF.